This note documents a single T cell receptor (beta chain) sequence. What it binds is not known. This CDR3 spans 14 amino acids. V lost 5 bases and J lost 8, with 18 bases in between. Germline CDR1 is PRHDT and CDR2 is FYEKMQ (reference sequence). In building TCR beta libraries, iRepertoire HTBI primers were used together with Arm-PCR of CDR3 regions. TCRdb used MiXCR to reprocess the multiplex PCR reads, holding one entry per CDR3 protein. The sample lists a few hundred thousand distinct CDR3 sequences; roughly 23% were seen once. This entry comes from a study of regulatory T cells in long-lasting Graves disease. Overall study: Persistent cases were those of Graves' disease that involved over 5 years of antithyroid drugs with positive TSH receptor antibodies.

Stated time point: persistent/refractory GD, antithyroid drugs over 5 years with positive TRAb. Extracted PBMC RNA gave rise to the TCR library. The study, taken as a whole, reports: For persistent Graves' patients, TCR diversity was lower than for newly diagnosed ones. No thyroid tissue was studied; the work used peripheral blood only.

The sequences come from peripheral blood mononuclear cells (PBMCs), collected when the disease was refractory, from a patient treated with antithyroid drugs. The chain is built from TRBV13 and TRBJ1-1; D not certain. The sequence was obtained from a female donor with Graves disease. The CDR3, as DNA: TGTGCCAGCAGCCCCGGGAGCTCCCAGGCCGAAGCTTTCTTT. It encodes CASSPGSSQAEAFF.